This T cell receptor beta chain was captured by sequencing in a study of T cells in Graves' hyperthyroidism and ophthalmopathy. This clonotype came up many times. Its antigen is unknown. A much larger clone differs from this one at a single base, so this may be a read error. Researchers amplified the TCR beta CDR3 regions from RNA transcripts. RT-PCR in the first round (using the HTBI primer set) targeted the TCR CDR3. TCRdb ran MiXCR on the multiplex PCR reads and lists one entry per CDR3 protein. The table includes hundreds of thousands of distinct CDR3 sequences, roughly 40% detected once. Each patient was aged 18 to 65 and had newly diagnosed hyperthyroidism of under 2 months' duration. The V end lost 3 bases, the J end lost 4 bases, and 6 bases lay between the germline ends. The CDR3 spans 12 residues. Study-wide results and caveats: Peripheral blood also featured most of the thyroid clonotypes expanded above 0.001.

Material: blood. The sequence was obtained from a man younger than 35 with Graves' hyperthyroidism. V and J are TRBV12-3 or TRBV12-4 and TRBJ1-1, with no clear D. The CDR3: CASSFWGTEAFF. The CDR3 nucleotides are TGTGCCAGCAGTTTTTGGGGCACTGAAGCTTTCTTT.